Each of the 25 T cell receptor beta chains below was sequenced from the same sample in a study of cytomegalovirus exposure and HLA in healthy donors. Both 60 Vbeta primers and 13 Jbeta primers went into the PCR. Profiling relied on immunoSEQ multiplex PCR, and the TCRdb table lists in-frame clones only, not all of them. The table shows about 77,000 clones, with around 78% occurring only once. Sequencing used PBMCs. The receptors come from a man aged 40-55 years in good health and CMV-seronegative.

This chain joins TRBV6-5 and TRBJ2-5; D ambiguous. Germline values: CDR1 MNHEY, CDR2 SVGAGI. V lost 10 bases to trimming and J lost 4 bases, with 13 bases between them. This CDR3 region has 12 residues. CDR3 in amino acids: CATRRVVETQYF. The CDR3 bases are TGTGCCACCCGACGGGTGGTAGAGACCCAGTACTTC.

The genes are TRBV19 and TRBJ2-7; D might be TRBD2 (5 bases). Trimming took 3 bases from V and 5 from J, leaving 11 bases between them. Germline loops: CDR1 LNHDA, CDR2 SQIVND (reference sequence). CDR3 length: 13 amino acids. The CDR3 sequence is CASSIEGADEQYF. The CDR3 DNA reads TGTGCCAGTAGTATTGAGGGAGCAGACGAGCAGTACTTC.

The J gene is TRBJ1-1, the V gene TRBV6-5; 7 bases map to TRBD1. The germline gives CDR1 MNHEY, CDR2 SVGAGI. J was trimmed by 9 bases and V by 4 bases; bases with no gene match: 11. This CDR3 has 14 amino acids. The CDR3 coding sequence is TGTGCCAGCAGTTCAACGGACAGGAGTATGAAAGCTTTCTTT. Its translation is CASSSTDRSMKAFF.

The chain links TRBV7-3 to TRBJ2-7; 8 nucleotides align to TRBD1. Germline V gives CDR1 SGHTA, CDR2 FQGTGA. The CDR3 is made up of 14 amino acids. Unmatched junction bases numbered 3, after V lost 5 bases and J lost 0 bases. CDR3 region: CASSPTGDSYEQYF. Written as DNA, the CDR3 is TGTGCCAGCAGCCCGACAGGGGACTCCTACGAGCAGTACTTC.

The J gene is TRBJ1-1, the V gene TRBV29-1, with TRBD1 matching 7 bases. The CDR3 has 13 amino acids. Germline values: CDR1 SQVTM, CDR2 ANQGSEA. Trimming cost V 6 bases and J 1 base; bases outside gene matches: 5. The CDR3, as DNA: TGCAGCGTCGCCGACAGGGAGAACACTGAAGCTTTCTTT. It yields the protein CSVADRENTEAFF.

The chain uses TRBV6-5 and TRBJ1-2; D remains unclear. The V gene's germline CDR1 is MNHEY and CDR2 SVGAGI. Deletions cut 0 bases from V and 4 bases from J, with 12 bases between. CDR3 length equals 15 residues. CDR3 amino acids: CASSYSNSYFYGYTF. In DNA form, the CDR3 reads TGTGCCAGCAGTTACTCTAACAGCTATTTCTATGGCTACACCTTC.

The chain uses TRBV5-1 and TRBJ2-7, with TRBD1 as a possible D gene (6 bases). The CDR3 consists of 15 residues. Trimming took 4 bases from V and 5 from J, leaving 19 bases between them. CDR1 is SGHRS, CDR2 YFSETQ, per germline. Here the CDR3 DNA reads TGCGCCAGCAGCGCAGGACAGACATGGGGAGACGAGCAGTACTTC. It yields the protein CASSAGQTWGDEQYF.

A few counts support this clone. The genes are TRBV28 and TRBJ2-1; maybe TRBD1 (6 bases). The germline V gene encodes CDR1 MDHEN and CDR2 SYDVKM. There are 11 residues in the CDR3. With 2 bases removed from V and 13 bases from J, the gap between germline ends came to 9 bases. CDR3 amino acids: CASSLQGHQFF. CDR3 sequence (DNA): TGTGCCAGCAGTTTACAGGGGCACCAGTTCTTC.

The chain has TRBV28 and TRBJ2-2, with TRBD1 identical over 7 bases. The CDR3 is 15 amino acids. The V gene's germline CDR1 is MDHEN and CDR2 SYDVKM. The V and J ends lost 7 bases and 6 bases, in that order; junction bases with no gene match: 11. CDR3 coding DNA: TGTGCCAGCACTTCCGTGACAGGGATACCCGGGGAGCTGTTTTTT. It yields the protein CASTSVTGIPGELFF.

In this sample, this clone turned up once. V is TRBV18 and J is TRBJ1-5; D unclear. Trimming shortened V by 3 bases and J by 0 bases, and 6 bases separated the two germline ends. The CDR3 has 14 amino acids. CDR1 is KGHSH, CDR2 LQKENI, per germline. Here the CDR3 reads CASSPPGSNQPQHF. CDR3 in DNA: TGTGCCAGCTCACCTCCGGGTAGCAATCAGCCCCAGCATTTT.

The genes are TRBV28 and TRBJ2-3, with D perhaps matching TRBD2 (5 bases). Per the germline V gene, CDR1 is MDHEN and CDR2 is SYDVKM. Trimming removed 3 bases from V and 5 bases from J, with 9 bases in between. The CDR3 extends over 13 amino acids. The CDR3 loop reads CASSFPGVDTQYF. CDR3 DNA sequence: TGTGCCAGCAGTTTTCCCGGGGTAGATACGCAGTATTTT.

The chain employs TRBV19 and TRBJ2-1, with D perhaps matching TRBD2 (6 bases). V dropped 3 bases and J dropped 5 bases, with 14 bases sitting between them. This CDR3 has 15 residues. Germline values: CDR1 LNHDA, CDR2 SQIVND (reference sequence). The CDR3: CASSMAAGRNNEQFF. CDR3 nucleotides: TGTGCCAGTAGTATGGCGGCGGGACGGAACAATGAGCAGTTCTTC.

The chain has TRBV5-1 and TRBJ2-2; 10 bases align to TRBD2. Germline CDR1 SGHRS, CDR2 YFSETQ. J was trimmed by 4 bases and V by 0 bases; bases with no gene match: 15. This CDR3 comprises 20 residues. The CDR3 sequence: CASSLGHPSGRFGPTGELFF. CDR3 DNA: TGCGCCAGCAGCTTGGGTCATCCTAGCGGGAGATTTGGGCCCACCGGGGAGCTGTTTTTT.

This clone showed up just a few times. The chain has TRBV27 and TRBJ1-2, with 7 bases identical to TRBD1. The CDR3 spans 13 residues. With 4 bases clipped from V and 7 bases from J, the junction kept 6 bases outside the gene matches. The germline V gene has CDR1 MNHEY and CDR2 SMNVEV (reference sequence). CDR3 sequence (DNA): TGTGCCAGCAGTTCCAACAGGGGCAGTGGCTACACCTTC. It translates to CASSSNRGSGYTF.

The sample holds a few counts of this clone. The V gene is TRBV7-3, the J gene TRBJ1-6; the match to TRBD1 covers 7 bases. The CDR3 has 13 residues. V lost 5 bases and J lost 6; bases outside the gene matches: 1. Germline V gene sequence: CDR1 SGHTA, CDR2 FQGTGA. The CDR3 nucleotides are TGTGCCAGCAGCCGACAGGGTAATTCACCCCTCCACTTT. Encoded protein: CASSRQGNSPLHF.

This chain connects TRBV15 to TRBJ1-5; 11 nucleotides match TRBD1. The germline V gene has CDR1 LNHNV and CDR2 YYDKDF (reference sequence). The CDR3 consists of 18 residues. With 6 bases clipped from V and 2 bases from J, the junction kept 12 bases outside the gene matches. DNA for the CDR3: TGTGCCACCAGAATGGGGGGGACAGGGGGAGTAGGCAATCAGCCCCAGCATTTT. The encoded protein is CATRMGGTGGVGNQPQHF.

The table lists this clone with a few counts. CDR3 region: CASSLGLGVETQYF. DNA for the CDR3: TGTGCCAGCAGCTTAGGGTTAGGGGTAGAGACCCAGTACTTC. The J gene is TRBJ2-5, the V gene TRBV7-9, with D perhaps matching TRBD1 (5 bases). CDR1 is SEHNR, CDR2 FQNEAQ, per germline (reference sequence). Trimming pared 1 base from V and 4 bases from J, leaving 10 bases between. The CDR3 consists of 14 residues.

This clone is a singleton in its sample. The chain has TRBV6-4 and TRBJ2-3; 7 positions agree with TRBD2. V dropped 8 bases and J dropped 3; count of bases not matched to a gene: 5. The germline V gene encodes CDR1 MRHNA and CDR2 SNTAGT. This CDR3 contains 13 residues. The chain's CDR3 is CASGRGVTDTQYF. The CDR3 nucleotides read TGTGCCAGCGGGAGGGGAGTGACAGATACGCAGTATTTT.

This clone was recorded only once. The chain combines TRBV12-2 with TRBJ1-4; the table's D call of TRBD1 was not tested on the DNA. TRBV12-2 is deemed a pseudogene. The CDR3 loop spans 16 amino acids. The CDR3 coding sequence is TGTGCAAGTCGCTTGGACAGCCAAGCAACTAATGAAAAACTGTTTTTT. Encoded protein: CASRLDSQATNEKLFF.

This clone was observed a handful of times. The sample holds other DNA sequences that translate to the same CDR3. V and J are TRBV18 and TRBJ2-5, with a possible D match to TRBD2 (6 bases). CDR3 size: 14 residues. V was shortened by 3 bases and J by 5 bases, with 13 bases between the two germline ends. Germline loops: CDR1 KGHSH, CDR2 LQKENI. As DNA, the CDR3 is TGTGCCAGCTCACCGGGGGGTAAGAGGGAGACCCAGTACTTC. This translates into CASSPGGKRETQYF.

The CDR3 loop reads CASRAQAHEQYF. CDR3 nucleotides: TGTGCCAGCAGGGCACAGGCTCACGAGCAGTACTTC. The rearrangement links TRBV6-1 to TRBJ2-7, with D perhaps matching TRBD1 (5 bases). CDR3 size: 12 residues. Germline CDR1 MNHNS, CDR2 SASEGT. Trimming pared 6 bases from V and 5 bases from J, leaving 11 bases between.

The CDR3, as DNA: TGTGCCAGCAGCTTGGCAGGGGACGAGACCCAGTACTTC. Its protein product is CASSLAGDETQYF. V is TRBV5-6 and J is TRBJ2-5; D is possibly TRBD1 (6 bases). The germline CDR1 and CDR2 sequences are SGHDT and YYEEEE. V was clipped by 0 bases and J by 5 bases, with 8 bases between them. The CDR3 sequence is 13 residues long.

The chain links TRBV14 to TRBJ2-3; tentative D call: TRBD2 (6 bases). Germline V lookup: CDR1 SGHDN, CDR2 FVKESK. The CDR3 length is 19 residues. V was cut by 0 bases and J by 2 bases, with 21 bases left in between. The chain's CDR3 is CASSQDFGGAQASTDTQYF. Here the CDR3 DNA reads TGTGCCAGCAGCCAAGATTTCGGCGGGGCGCAAGCCTCCACAGATACGCAGTATTTT.

The V and J genes are TRBV5-1 and TRBJ1-5; TRBD1 is a possible D gene (6 bases). Germline V gives CDR1 SGHRS, CDR2 YFSETQ. With 1 base removed from V and 9 bases from J, the gap between germline ends came to 14 bases. The CDR3 is 14 amino acids. CDR3 region: CASSLSGGARPQHF. CDR3 nucleotides: TGCGCCAGCAGCTTGTCGGGGGGGGCGAGGCCCCAGCATTTT.

This clone was detected once. This sequence joins TRBV29-1 and TRBJ1-1; TRBD1 matches 8 bases. Germline lookup yields CDR1 SQVTM and CDR2 ANQGSEA. This CDR3 has 12 amino acids. V trimming: 7 bases; J trimming: 3 bases; junction bases outside the gene matches: 4. The CDR3 loop is CSAGQGDTEAFF. The DNA of the CDR3 is TGCAGCGCCGGACAGGGTGACACTGAAGCTTTCTTT. The full variable domain, completed using reference TRBV29-1 and TRBJ1-1, is SAVISQKPSRDICQRGTSLTIQCQVDSQVTMMFWYRQQPGQSLTLIATANQGSEATYESGFVIDKFPISRPNLTFSTLTVSNMSPEDSSIYLCSAGQGDTEAFFGQGTRLTVV.